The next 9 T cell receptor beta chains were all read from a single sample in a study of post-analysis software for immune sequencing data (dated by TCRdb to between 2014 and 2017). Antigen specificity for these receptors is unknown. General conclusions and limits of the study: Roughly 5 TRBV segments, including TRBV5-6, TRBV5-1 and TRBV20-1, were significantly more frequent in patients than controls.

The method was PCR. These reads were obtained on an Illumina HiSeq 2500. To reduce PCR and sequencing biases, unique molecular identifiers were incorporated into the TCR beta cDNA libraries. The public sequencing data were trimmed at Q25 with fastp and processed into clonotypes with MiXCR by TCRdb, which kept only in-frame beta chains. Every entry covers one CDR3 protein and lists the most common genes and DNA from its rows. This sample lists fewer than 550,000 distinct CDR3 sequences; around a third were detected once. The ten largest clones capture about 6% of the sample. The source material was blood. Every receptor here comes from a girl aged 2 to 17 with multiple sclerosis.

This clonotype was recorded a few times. CDR3 protein: CASSDAASDEQFF. In DNA form, the CDR3 reads TGTGCCAGCAGTGACGCAGCGAGCGATGAGCAGTTCTTC. V usage is TRBV12-3 or TRBV12-4 and J usage is TRBJ2-1; D unresolved. This CDR3 has 13 amino acids. The ends were cut back, 5 bases at V and 8 bases at J, with 13 bases in the middle.

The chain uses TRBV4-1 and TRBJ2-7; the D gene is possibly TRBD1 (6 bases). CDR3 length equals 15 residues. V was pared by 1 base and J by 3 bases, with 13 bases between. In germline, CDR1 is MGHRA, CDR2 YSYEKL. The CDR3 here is CASSQAPGQSYEQYF. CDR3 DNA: TGCGCCAGCAGCCAAGCTCCGGGACAAAGCTACGAGCAGTACTTC.

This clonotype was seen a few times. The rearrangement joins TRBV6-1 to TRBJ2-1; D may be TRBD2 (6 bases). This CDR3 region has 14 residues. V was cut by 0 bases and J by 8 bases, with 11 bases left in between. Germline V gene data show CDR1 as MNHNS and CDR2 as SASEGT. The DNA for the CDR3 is TGTGCCAGCAGTGAAGCAGGCGGGGCAGATGAGCAGTTCTTC. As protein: CASSEAGGADEQFF.

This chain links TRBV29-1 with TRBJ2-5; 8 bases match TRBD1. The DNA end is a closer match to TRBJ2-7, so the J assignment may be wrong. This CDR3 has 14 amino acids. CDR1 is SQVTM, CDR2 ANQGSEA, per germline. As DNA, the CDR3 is TGCAGCGTTGAAGGTCAGGGGGCGTACTACGAGCAGTACTTC. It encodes CSVEGQGAYYEQYF.

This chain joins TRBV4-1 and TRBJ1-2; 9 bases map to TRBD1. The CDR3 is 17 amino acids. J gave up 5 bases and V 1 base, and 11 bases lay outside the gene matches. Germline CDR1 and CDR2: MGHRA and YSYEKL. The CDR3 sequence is CASSQALDRGGWYGYTF. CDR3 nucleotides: TGCGCCAGCAGCCAAGCCTTGGACAGGGGAGGATGGTATGGCTACACCTTC.

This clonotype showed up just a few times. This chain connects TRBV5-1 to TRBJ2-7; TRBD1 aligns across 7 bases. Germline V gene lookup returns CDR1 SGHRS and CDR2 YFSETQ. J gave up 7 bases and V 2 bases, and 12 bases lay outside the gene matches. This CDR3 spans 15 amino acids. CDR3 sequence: CASSFVRDSSREQYF. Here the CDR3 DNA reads TGCGCCAGCAGCTTCGTCCGGGACAGCTCGCGGGAGCAGTACTTC.

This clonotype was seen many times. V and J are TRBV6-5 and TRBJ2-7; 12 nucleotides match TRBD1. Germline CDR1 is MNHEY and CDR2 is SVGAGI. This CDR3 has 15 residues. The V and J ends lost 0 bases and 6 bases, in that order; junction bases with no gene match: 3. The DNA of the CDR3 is TGTGCCAGCAGTTACTCCGGGACAGGGGGCTCCGAGCAGTACTTC. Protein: CASSYSGTGGSEQYF.

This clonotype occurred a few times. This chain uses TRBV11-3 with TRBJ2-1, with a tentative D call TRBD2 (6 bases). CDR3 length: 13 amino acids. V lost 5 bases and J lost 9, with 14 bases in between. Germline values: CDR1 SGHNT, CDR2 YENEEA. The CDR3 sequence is CASSEPPGVEQFF. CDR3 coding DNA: TGTGCCAGCAGCGAGCCCCCGGGGGTTGAGCAGTTCTTC. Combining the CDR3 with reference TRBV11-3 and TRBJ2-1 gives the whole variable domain EAGVVQSPRYKIIEKKQPVAFWCNPISGHNTLYWYLQNLGQGPELLIRYENEEAVDDSQLPKDRFSAERLKGVDSTLKIQPAELGDSAVYLCASSEPPGVEQFFGPGTRLTVL.

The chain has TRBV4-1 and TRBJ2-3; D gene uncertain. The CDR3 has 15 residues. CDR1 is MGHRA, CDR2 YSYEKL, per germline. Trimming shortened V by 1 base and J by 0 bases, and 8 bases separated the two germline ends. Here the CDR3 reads CASSQGLVSTDTQYF. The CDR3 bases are TGCGCCAGCAGCCAAGGTCTAGTAAGCACAGATACGCAGTATTTT.